Sequencing of this T cell receptor (beta chain) was carried out in a study of metastatic and nonmetastatic thyroid tumors. In the study overall: Repertoire comparisons spanned blood and tumor or nodule tissue from malignant and benign thyroid patients.

Whole-study findings and limits: Within blood and tumor, benign nodules reportedly had significantly lower TCR beta diversity than malignant thyroid tumors did.

Thyroid surgery had not been preceded by any treatment in any patient. V gave up 5 bases and J gave up 4 bases, with 23 bases separating them. The CDR3 is 16 amino acids. Germline V gene data show CDR1 as GTSNPN and CDR2 as SVGIG (reference sequence). TCRdb re-analyzed the PCR reads through MiXCR. The sample holds just over 70,000 clones, 18% seen once. The table lists this clone with many counts. What it binds is not known. The origin of this receptor is a female donor with papillary thyroid cancer or a benign thyroid nodule (not recorded which). Some clones in this sample may be carry-over from other donors' samples. The sequenced material came from blood. The rearrangement uses TRBV30 and TRBJ1-2; no reliable D call. This CDR3 is CAWFEMGPKGSYGYTF. The CDR3 nucleotides read TGTGCCTGGTTCGAAATGGGCCCCAAGGGCTCCTATGGCTACACCTTC.